This TCR beta chain comes out of a study of identical twins. TCRdb fed the 5' RACE reads into MiXCR, producing one record per CDR3 protein. The sample yields around 1.7 million distinct CDR3 sequences, roughly a third seen once. As concerns this clonotype: Antigen: not known.

Study results and limitations: Monozygotic twin pairs showed more out-of-frame TCR alpha sharing than models estimated. Out-of-frame alpha sequences shared between twins exhibited an excess of low generation probability. A partial confounding effect on zero-insertion analyses could come from invariant MAIT and iNKT cells. With beta out-of-frame sequences, excess sharing by twins was weaker.

The clonotype was recovered from a newborn girl in good health. Material: cord blood.

CDR3 in amino acids: CASSLRGGPTDTQYF. For the CDR3, the DNA is TGTGCCAGCAGTTTAAGGGGAGGGCCAACAGATACGCAGTATTTT. The chain uses TRBV28 and TRBJ2-3; 7 nucleotides match TRBD2. Looked up from germline, CDR1 is MDHEN and CDR2 is SYDVKM. Trimming at V came to 2 bases and at J to 3 bases, leaving 5 bases not matched to a gene. This CDR3 region has 15 residues.